The clone carrying this TCR beta chain was detected only once. The antigen is not known. The data derive from a study of cytomegalovirus exposure and HLA in healthy donors. Findings and limits, study-wide: Most subjects' HLA-A and HLA-B alleles were reportedly predicted from TCR beta sequences. A later analysis by the authors found several of the most significant clusters apparently linked to common viral pathogens.

PCR was performed using 60 Vbeta and 13 Jbeta primers. Sequencing used immunoSEQ multiplex PCR; TCRdb keeps in-frame clones, though not all of them. The sample lists about 140,000 clones, 76% occurring once. Per germline, CDR1 SGHVS and CDR2 FQNEAQ. The J segment lost 0 bases and the V segment lost 8 bases, leaving 4 bases of the junction unmatched. CDR3 length: 13 residues. The sample consisted of PBMCs. The receptor was isolated from a male donor in good health and CMV-seronegative. The chain links TRBV7-8 to TRBJ2-7; 7 nucleotides line up with TRBD1. This CDR3 reads CASETGDSYEQYF. CDR3 coding DNA: TGTGCCAGCGAAACAGGGGACTCCTACGAGCAGTACTTC.